This TCR beta chain stems from a study of blood T cell repertoires in COVID-19. Study context: Acute-phase and convalescent COVID-19 samples originated in the United States, Italy and Spain.

The authors' processing: Nucleated cell number was recorded as an estimate derived from reference gene primer amplification. Using immunoSEQ multiplex PCR, the repertoire was profiled, and TCRdb retains in-frame clones only, with some absent. V and J calls and clone size are as listed in that table; D and trimming were resolved from the DNA. The table lists over 100,000 clones, around 84% of them singletons. The table lists this clone with a few counts. The trim removed 3 bases at V and 6 bases at J, leaving 10 bases unmatched. This CDR3 spans 15 amino acids. Germline V lookup: CDR1 MDHEN, CDR2 SYDVKM.

The gene calls are TRBV28 and TRBJ1-1, with 7 bases lining up with TRBD1. The TCR was taken from a man aged 60-69 years with acute or convalescent COVID-19. Sequenced sample: peripheral blood. CDR3 region: CASSFLDRAGAEAFF. DNA of the CDR3: TGTGCCAGCAGTTTCCTCGACAGGGCGGGTGCTGAAGCTTTCTTT.